A single T cell receptor (beta chain) is shown here with its context. Libraries were prepared by immunoSEQ multiplex PCR; TCRdb keeps only in-frame clonotypes and omits some of them. The sample lists 150,000 or so clones, 70% to 90% seen once, with about 5.3% in the top ten. The sample originates from a study of control samples from healthy donors and cancer patients. Germline values: CDR1 MDHEN, CDR2 SYDVKM. V was shortened by 7 bases and J by 15 bases, with 22 bases between the two germline ends. The CDR3 is made up of 13 amino acids. The sequencing input was blood. The receptor's source is a woman under 40 in good health. This chain links TRBV28 with TRBJ2-1; D is unresolved. CDR3 coding DNA: TGTGCCAGCAACCAACCGCCGGCTACCGAATGGTTCTTC. Amino acids: CASNQPPATEWFF.